Included here is one TCR beta chain sequence, with context. Its antigen remains unidentified. With constant-segment primers, 5'RACE yielded cDNA libraries of TCR alpha and TCR beta that carried sample barcodes and UMIs. TCRdb passed the 5' RACE reads through MiXCR, listing each CDR3 protein once. The sample yields hundreds of thousands of distinct CDR3 sequences, roughly a quarter seen once. This sample is part of a study of T-cell memory formation after mild COVID-19. Study results and limitations: Whereas later expanders leaned CD4+, clones contracting day 15 to 85 showed a balanced CD4/CD8 makeup.

The germline V gene has CDR1 DFQATT and CDR2 SNEGSKA (reference sequence). Between the trimmed V and J ends, which lost 6 bases and 5 bases, there was a span of 10 bases. The CDR3 spans 11 residues. The sample consisted of PBMCs or a T cell subset sorted from them (not recorded which). This TCR was sampled from an adult woman who had mild COVID-19 (a few samples of this study predate the infection). Cell type and time point are not known. The V gene is TRBV20-1, the J gene TRBJ2-5, with unresolved D. The CDR3 here is CSASHSETQYF. CDR3 bases: TGCAGTGCCAGCCATAGTGAGACCCAGTACTTC.